The 16 T cell receptor beta chains presented below share a single source sample, sequenced in a study of monozygotic twins with inflammatory bowel disease. TCRdb re-called the 5' RACE reads and catalogs CDR3 proteins one per entry, DNA excluded. The sample features approximately 390,000 distinct CDR3 sequences, with 2% to 2.5% in its top ten. Material for sequencing was blood. The receptors were gathered from a human donor with ulcerative colitis or Crohn's disease, or a healthy co-twin of an affected twin (not recorded which).

V and J are TRBV6-5 and TRBJ2-1; absent DNA, TCRdb's TRBD2 call cannot be checked. This CDR3 comprises 17 residues. Germline lookup yields CDR1 MNHEY and CDR2 SVGAGI. The CDR3 sequence: CASSYSPTSGRWGEQFF.

J is TRBJ2-7 and V is TRBV5-1; absent DNA, TCRdb's TRBD2 call cannot be checked. The CDR3 is made up of 12 amino acids. Germline CDR1 reads SGHRS; CDR2 reads YFSETQ. The CDR3 sequence: CASSEGLGEQYF. Using reference TRBV5-1 and TRBJ2-7 for the parts outside the CDR3, the full variable domain is KAGVTQTPRYLIKTRGQQVTLSCSPISGHRSVSWYQQTPGQGLQFLFEYFSETQRNKGNFPGRFSGRQFSNSRSEMNVSTLELGDSALYLCASSEGLGEQYFGPGTRLTVT.

V gene TRBV15 combines with J gene TRBJ1-2; lacking DNA, the TRBD1 call made by TCRdb goes unchecked. Germline CDR1 reads LNHNV; CDR2 reads YYDKDF (reference sequence). The length of the CDR3 is 15 residues. CDR3 in amino acids: CATSRDLKDRADYTF.

V gene TRBV12-3 or TRBV12-4 combines with J gene TRBJ1-1; lacking DNA, the TRBD1 call made by TCRdb goes unchecked. This CDR3 has 14 residues. CDR3 protein: CASSLTGVETEAFF.

The chain combines TRBV6-1 with TRBJ1-3. The CDR3 totals 16 residues. Germline V gene lookup returns CDR1 MNHNS and CDR2 SASEGT. Here the CDR3 reads CASSESVGHSGNTIYF.

The chain has TRBV29-1 and TRBJ2-1; the TCRdb D gene call, TRBD2, has no DNA to confirm it. The CDR3 has 13 residues. Germline lookup yields CDR1 SQVTM and CDR2 ANQGSEA. CDR3: CSVGGGARNEQFF.

The CDR3 region is CASSTRPSRDEQFF. The rearrangement uses TRBV21-1 and TRBJ2-1; TCRdb outputs TRBD2, but without DNA this stays unchecked. TRBV21-1 is listed as a pseudogene. The CDR3 is 14 residues long.

The V and J genes are TRBV4-2 and TRBJ2-7; TCRdb selects TRBD1, and the lack of DNA leaves this call unchecked. CDR1 and CDR2 (germline): LGHNA, YNFKEQ. The CDR3 extends over 16 amino acids. CDR3 loop: CASSQDYTGRRYEQYF.

The rearrangement uses TRBV4-1 and TRBJ2-3; no DNA is available, so the TRBD2 call from TCRdb remains unchecked. Germline V gene data show CDR1 as MGHRA and CDR2 as YSYEKL. This CDR3 has 13 amino acids. Here the CDR3 reads CASSQDLGARGYF.

The genes are TRBV15 and TRBJ2-1. The CDR3 runs 14 residues. The V gene's germline CDR1 is LNHNV and CDR2 YYDKDF (reference sequence). The CDR3 region is CATSREDNYNEQFF.

The chain is built from TRBV12-3 or TRBV12-4 and TRBJ2-5; TCRdb's D call, TRBD1, is unchecked because there is no DNA. CDR3 length: 18 amino acids. CDR3 region: CASSPYTRKGGPGETQYF.

The chain is built from TRBV5-1 and TRBJ2-1; TCRdb calls TRBD2, which cannot be checked without DNA. This CDR3 region has 16 residues. Germline CDR1 is SGHRS and CDR2 is YFSETQ. CDR3 residues: CASSLKGGGALDEQFF.

The J gene is TRBJ2-7, the V gene TRBV20-1; the D gene TCRdb calls, TRBD2, cannot be checked with no DNA. This CDR3 contains 13 residues. The germline CDR1 and CDR2 sequences are DFQATT and SNEGSKA (reference sequence). Here the CDR3 reads CRAPPTVRYEQYF.

This chain connects TRBV28 to TRBJ2-7; TCRdb's D call, TRBD1, is unchecked because there is no DNA. This CDR3 contains 16 residues. Germline assignment: CDR1 MDHEN and CDR2 SYDVKM. Here the CDR3 reads CASSLSTGGLRYEQYF.

The chain carries TRBV2 and TRBJ1-6. The CDR3 extends over 18 amino acids. CDR1 is SNHLY, CDR2 FYNNEI, per germline. The CDR3 loop is CASSSQRSGTGGNSPLHF.

The chain couples TRBV6-5 to TRBJ2-3. The germline V gene has CDR1 MNHEY and CDR2 SVGAGI. The CDR3 has 15 residues. The CDR3: CASSYSRASTDTQYF.